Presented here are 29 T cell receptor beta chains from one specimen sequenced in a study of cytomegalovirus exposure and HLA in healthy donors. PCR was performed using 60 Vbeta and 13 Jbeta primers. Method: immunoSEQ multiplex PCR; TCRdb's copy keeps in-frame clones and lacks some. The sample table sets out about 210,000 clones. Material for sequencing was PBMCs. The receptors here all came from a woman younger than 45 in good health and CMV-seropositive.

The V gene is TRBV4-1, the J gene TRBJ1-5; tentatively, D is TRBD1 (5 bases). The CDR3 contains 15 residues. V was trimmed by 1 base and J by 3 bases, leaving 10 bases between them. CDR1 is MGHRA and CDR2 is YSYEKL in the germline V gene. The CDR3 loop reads CASSQVTGDNQPQHF. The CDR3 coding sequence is TGCGCCAGCAGCCAAGTTACGGGGGACAATCAGCCCCAGCATTTT.

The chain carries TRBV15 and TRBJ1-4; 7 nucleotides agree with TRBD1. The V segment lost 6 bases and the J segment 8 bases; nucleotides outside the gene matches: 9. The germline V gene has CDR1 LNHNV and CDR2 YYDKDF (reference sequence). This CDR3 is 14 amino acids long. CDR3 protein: CATRDKGAREKLFF. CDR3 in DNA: TGTGCCACCAGGGATAAGGGGGCGCGGGAAAAACTGTTTTTT.

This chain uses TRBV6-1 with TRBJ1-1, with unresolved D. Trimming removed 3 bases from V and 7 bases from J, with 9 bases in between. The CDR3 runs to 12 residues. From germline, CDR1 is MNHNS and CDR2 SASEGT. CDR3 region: CASSDRVIEAFF. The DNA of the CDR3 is TGTGCCAGCAGTGATCGGGTTATTGAAGCTTTCTTT.

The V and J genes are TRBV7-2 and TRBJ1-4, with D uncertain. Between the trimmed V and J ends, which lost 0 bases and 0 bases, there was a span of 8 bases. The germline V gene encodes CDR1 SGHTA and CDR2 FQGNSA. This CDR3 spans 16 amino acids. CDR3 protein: CASSLAPAATNEKLFF. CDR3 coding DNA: TGTGCCAGCAGCTTAGCGCCCGCAGCAACTAATGAAAAACTGTTTTTT. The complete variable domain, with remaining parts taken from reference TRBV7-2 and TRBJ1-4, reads GAGVSQSPSNKVTEKGKDVELRCDPISGHTALYWYRQSLGQGLEFLIYFQGNSAPDKSGLPSDRFSAERTGGSVSTLTIQRTQQEDSAVYLCASSLAPAATNEKLFFGSGTQLSVL.

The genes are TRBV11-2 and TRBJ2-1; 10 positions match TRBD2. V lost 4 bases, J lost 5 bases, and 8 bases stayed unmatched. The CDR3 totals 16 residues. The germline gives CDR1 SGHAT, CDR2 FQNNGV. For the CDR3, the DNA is TGTGCCAGCAGCTCCCATAGCGGGGGGCCCGACAATGAGCAGTTCTTC. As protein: CASSSHSGGPDNEQFF.

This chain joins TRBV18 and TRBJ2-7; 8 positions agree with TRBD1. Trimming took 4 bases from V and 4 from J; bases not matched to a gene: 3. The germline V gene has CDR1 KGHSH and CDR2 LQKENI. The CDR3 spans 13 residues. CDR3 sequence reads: CASSRQGRYEQYF. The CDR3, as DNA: TGTGCCAGCTCACGACAGGGGAGGTACGAGCAGTACTTC.

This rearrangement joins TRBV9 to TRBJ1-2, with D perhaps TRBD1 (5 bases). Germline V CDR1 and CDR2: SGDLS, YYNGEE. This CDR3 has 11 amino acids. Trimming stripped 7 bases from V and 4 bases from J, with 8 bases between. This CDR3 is CASGTGYGYTF. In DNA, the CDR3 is TGTGCCAGCGGCACAGGCTATGGCTACACCTTC. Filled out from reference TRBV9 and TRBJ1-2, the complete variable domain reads DSGVTQTPKHLITATGQRVTLRCSPRSGDLSVYWYQQSLDQGLQFLIQYYNGEERAKGNILERFSAQQFPDLHSELNLSSLELGDSALYFCASGTGYGYTFGSGTRLTVV.

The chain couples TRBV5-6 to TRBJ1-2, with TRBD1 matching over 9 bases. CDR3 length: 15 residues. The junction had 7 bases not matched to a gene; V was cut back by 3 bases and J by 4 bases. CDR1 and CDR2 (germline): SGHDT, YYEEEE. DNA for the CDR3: TGTGCCAGCAGCTCGCTAAGACAGGGGGGCTATGGCTACACCTTC. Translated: CASSSLRQGGYGYTF.

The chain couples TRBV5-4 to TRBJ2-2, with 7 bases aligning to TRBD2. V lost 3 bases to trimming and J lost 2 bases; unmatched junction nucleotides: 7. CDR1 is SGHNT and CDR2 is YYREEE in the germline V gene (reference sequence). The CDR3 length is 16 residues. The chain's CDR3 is CASSSASGLNTGELFF. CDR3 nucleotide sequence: TGTGCCAGCAGCTCAGCTAGCGGCCTAAACACCGGGGAGCTGTTTTTT. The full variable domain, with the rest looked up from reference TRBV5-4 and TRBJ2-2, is ETGVTQSPTHLIKTRGQQVTLRCSSQSGHNTVSWYQQALGQGPQFIFQYYREEENGRGNFPPRFSGLQFPNYSSELNVNALELDDSALYLCASSSASGLNTGELFFGEGSRLTVL.

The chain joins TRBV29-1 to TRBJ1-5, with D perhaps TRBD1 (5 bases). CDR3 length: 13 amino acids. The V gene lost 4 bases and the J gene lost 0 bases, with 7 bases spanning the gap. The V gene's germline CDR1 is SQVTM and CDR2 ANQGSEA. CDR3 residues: CSVAGNSNQPQHF. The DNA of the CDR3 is TGCAGCGTTGCAGGGAATAGCAATCAGCCCCAGCATTTT.

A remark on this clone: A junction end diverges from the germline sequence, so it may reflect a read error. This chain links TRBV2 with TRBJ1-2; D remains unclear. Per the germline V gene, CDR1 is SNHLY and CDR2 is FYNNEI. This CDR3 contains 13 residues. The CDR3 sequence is CACRPQSLYGYTF. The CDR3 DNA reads TGTGCCTGCAGGCCTCAGTCCCTCTATGGCTACACCTTC.

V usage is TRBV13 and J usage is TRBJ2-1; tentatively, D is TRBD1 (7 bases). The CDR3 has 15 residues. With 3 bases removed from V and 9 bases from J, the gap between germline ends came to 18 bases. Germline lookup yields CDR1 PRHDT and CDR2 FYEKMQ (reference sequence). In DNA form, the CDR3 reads TGTGCCAGCAGCTTCGGAGCGACAGGGAGGTCTGAGCAGTTCTTC. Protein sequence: CASSFGATGRSEQFF.

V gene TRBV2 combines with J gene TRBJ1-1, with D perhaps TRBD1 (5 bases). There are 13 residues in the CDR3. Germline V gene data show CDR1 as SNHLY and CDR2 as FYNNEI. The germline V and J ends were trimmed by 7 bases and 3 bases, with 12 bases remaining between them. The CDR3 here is CASILDTDTEAFF. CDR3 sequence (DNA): TGTGCCAGCATTCTGGACACCGACACTGAAGCTTTCTTT.

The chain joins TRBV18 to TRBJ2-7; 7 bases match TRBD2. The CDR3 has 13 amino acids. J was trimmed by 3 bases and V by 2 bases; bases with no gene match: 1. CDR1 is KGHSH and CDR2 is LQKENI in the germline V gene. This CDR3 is CASSPSSGYEQYF. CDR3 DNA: TGTGCCAGCTCACCATCTAGCGGCTACGAGCAGTACTTC.

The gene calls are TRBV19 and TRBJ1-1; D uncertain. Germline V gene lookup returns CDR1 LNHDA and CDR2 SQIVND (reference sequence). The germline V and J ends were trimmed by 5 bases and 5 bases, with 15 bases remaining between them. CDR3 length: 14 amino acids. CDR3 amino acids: CASSVSGVRTEAFF. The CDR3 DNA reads TGTGCCAGTAGTGTGAGCGGGGTACGGACTGAAGCTTTCTTT.

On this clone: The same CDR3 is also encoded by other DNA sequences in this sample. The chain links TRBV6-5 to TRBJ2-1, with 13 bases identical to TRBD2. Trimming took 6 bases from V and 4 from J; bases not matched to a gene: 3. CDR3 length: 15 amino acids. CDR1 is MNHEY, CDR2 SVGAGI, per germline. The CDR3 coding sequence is TGTGCCAGCAGACTAGCGGGAGGGCCATACAATGAGCAGTTCTTC. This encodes CASRLAGGPYNEQFF.

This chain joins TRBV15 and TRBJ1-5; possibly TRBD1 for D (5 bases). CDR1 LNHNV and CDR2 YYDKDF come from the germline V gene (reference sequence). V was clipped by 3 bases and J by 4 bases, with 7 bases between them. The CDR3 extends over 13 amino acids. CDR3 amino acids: CATSRKGNQPQHF. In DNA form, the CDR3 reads TGTGCCACCAGCAGGAAGGGGAATCAGCCCCAGCATTTT.

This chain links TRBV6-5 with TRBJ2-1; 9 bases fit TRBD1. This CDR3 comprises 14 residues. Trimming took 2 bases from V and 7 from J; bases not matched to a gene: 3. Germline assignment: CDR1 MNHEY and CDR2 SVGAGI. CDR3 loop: CASSYGTGWNEQFF. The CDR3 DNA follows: TGTGCCAGCAGTTACGGGACAGGGTGGAATGAGCAGTTCTTC.

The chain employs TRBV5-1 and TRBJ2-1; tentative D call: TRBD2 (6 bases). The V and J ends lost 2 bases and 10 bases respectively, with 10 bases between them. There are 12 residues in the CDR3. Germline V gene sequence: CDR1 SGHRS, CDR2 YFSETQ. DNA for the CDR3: TGCGCCAGCAGCTTTTTCGGGGGAGAGCAGTTCTTC. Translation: CASSFFGGEQFF.

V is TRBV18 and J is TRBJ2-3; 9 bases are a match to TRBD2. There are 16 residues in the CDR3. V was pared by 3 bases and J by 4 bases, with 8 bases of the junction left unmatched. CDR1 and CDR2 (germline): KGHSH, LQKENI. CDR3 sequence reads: CASSPPSGGPPDTQYF. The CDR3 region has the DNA TGTGCCAGCTCACCGCCCAGCGGGGGGCCCCCAGATACGCAGTATTTT.

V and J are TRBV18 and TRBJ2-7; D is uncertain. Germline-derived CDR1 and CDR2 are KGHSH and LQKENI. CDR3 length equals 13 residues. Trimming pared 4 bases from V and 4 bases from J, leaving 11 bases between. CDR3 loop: CASSLLVEYEQYF. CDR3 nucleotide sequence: TGTGCCAGCTCACTCCTCGTGGAGTACGAGCAGTACTTC.

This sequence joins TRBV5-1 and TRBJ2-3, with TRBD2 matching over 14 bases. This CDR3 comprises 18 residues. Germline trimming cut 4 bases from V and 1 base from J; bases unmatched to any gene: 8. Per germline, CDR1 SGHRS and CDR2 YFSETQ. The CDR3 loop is CASSPDGLAGGGTDTQYF. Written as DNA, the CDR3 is TGCGCCAGCAGCCCGGACGGACTAGCGGGGGGCGGCACAGATACGCAGTATTTT. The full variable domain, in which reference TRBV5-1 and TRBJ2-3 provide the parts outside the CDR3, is KAGVTQTPRYLIKTRGQQVTLSCSPISGHRSVSWYQQTPGQGLQFLFEYFSETQRNKGNFPGRFSGRQFSNSRSEMNVSTLELGDSALYLCASSPDGLAGGGTDTQYFGPGTRLTVL.

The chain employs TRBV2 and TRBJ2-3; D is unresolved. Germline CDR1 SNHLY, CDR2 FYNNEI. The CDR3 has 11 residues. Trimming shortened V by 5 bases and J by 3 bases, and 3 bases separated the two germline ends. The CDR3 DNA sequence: TGTGCCAGCAGTTTAACAGATACGCAGTATTTT. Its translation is CASSLTDTQYF.

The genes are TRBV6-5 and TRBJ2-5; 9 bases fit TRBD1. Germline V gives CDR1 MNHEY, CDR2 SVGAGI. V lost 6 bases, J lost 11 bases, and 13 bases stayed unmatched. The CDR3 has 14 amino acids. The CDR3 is CASSRSGQGTWQYF. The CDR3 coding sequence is TGTGCCAGCAGCCGATCGGGACAGGGAACTTGGCAGTACTTC.

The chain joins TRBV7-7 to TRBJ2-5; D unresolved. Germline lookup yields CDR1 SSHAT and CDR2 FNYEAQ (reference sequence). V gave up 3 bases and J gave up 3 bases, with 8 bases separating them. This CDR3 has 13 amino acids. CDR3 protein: CASSFQVEETQYF. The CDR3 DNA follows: TGTGCCAGCAGCTTCCAGGTGGAAGAGACCCAGTACTTC.

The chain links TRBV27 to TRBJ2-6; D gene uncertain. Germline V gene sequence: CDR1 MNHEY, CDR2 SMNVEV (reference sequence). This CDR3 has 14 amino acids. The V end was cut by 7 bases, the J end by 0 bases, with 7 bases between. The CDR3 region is CASTAYSGANVLTF. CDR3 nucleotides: TGTGCCAGCACCGCGTACTCTGGGGCCAACGTCCTGACTTTC.

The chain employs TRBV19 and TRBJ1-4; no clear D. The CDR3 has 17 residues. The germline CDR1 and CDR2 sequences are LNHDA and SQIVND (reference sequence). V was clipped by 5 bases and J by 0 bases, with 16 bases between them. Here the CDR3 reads CASSSQPYRSTNEKLFF. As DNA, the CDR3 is TGTGCCAGTAGTTCCCAGCCCTACAGATCAACTAATGAAAAACTGTTTTTT.

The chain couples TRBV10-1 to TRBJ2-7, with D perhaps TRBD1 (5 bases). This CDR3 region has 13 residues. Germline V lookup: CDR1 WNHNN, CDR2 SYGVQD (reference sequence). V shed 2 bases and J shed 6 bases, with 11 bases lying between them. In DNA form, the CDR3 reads TGCGCCAGCAGTGAGGACAGCCCGGGCGAGCAGTACTTC. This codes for CASSEDSPGEQYF.

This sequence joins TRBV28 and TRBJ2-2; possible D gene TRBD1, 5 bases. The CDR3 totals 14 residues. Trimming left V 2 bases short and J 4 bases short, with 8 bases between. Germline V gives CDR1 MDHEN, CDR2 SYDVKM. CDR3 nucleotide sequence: TGTGCCAGCAGTTTAGATCAGGGCACCGGGGAGCTGTTTTTT. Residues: CASSLDQGTGELFF.